The entry below describes one T cell receptor (beta chain). The specificity of this receptor is unknown. No base qualities exist here, and no much larger clone lies one base off it. The data were obtained in a study of blood T cell repertoires in COVID-19 (dated by TCRdb to 2018 to 2020). Notes on the research overall: Samples covering the acute and convalescent phases of COVID-19 were provided by collaborators in the United States, Italy and Spain. The material from the prospective study consisted of cDNA or gDNA derived from T cells, B-cell-depleted T cells, or PBMCs. The repertoires were made available in a free public database intended to serve as a resource for research on the immune response to SARS-CoV-2. A de-identified subject ID, COVID-19 status, age in years and sex were almost always included in the sample metadata. Samples came from the ongoing ImmuneRACE study (first 160 participants) plus 1,254 subjects from 6 global collaborators. Subjects who had been exposed to COVID-19, were actively infected with it, or had recovered from it provided the deeply sampled blood TCRbeta repertoires that made up the dataset. Where HLA class I and class II types were available, the types were taken from metadata supplied by the sample provider, not from assay-based typing.

The CDR3 covers 16 residues, taking in both the cysteine and the phenylalanine. The read is trimmed to its CDR3 DNA, 48 bases read in frame from base 1. Per the germline V gene (reference sequence), LGHDT is the CDR1 and YNNKEL is the CDR2. V drops 0 bases and J drops 9 bases, leaving 21 bases in between. Results the study describes overall, beyond this receptor: How much clinical and demographic metadata was included differed by source and by participant, and the metadata was provided uncurated.

TCRbeta CDR3 regions were amplified from genomic DNA by means of the immunoSEQ Assay, a bias-controlled multiplex PCR. On the study's bioinformatics: The number of nucleated cells in each sample was estimated by amplification of reference gene primers within the assay. Sequence reads were collapsed and filtered to measure the absolute abundance of every unique TCRbeta CDR3 rearrangement. For each sample, productive Simpson clonality was calculated as the square root of Simpson's diversity index over productive rearrangements. Sourced from immuneACCESS, this table was stored by TCRdb with only in-frame sequences that have V and J called. A share of the clones is absent; for the studies checked, an unresolved V gene accounts for under half, and the remainder has no known explanation. The DNA was the basis for D and trimming; V, J and clone size are from that table. The sample table records 250,000 to 300,000 clones; approximately 88% of these occur just once. The ten biggest clones cover about 1% of the sample.

Participants in the prospective study were aged roughly 18 to 100 years, lived in under 30 United States geographic areas, and enrolled through a virtual design. In the prospective study, cohorts were assigned on the basis of participant-reported clinical history obtained from a screening survey and a study questionnaire. For ImmuneRACE Cohort 3, a participant was defined as recovered based on two consecutive negative NP/OP PCR tests, clearance by a healthcare professional, or resolution of symptoms. In the prospective study, mobile phlebotomists collected whole blood, serum and a nasopharyngeal or oropharyngeal swab from each participant. Participants in the prospective study had the option to provide additional blood draws and questionnaires over a roughly 2-month period. Before DNA extraction, blood samples from the prospective study were shipped at room temperature or frozen.

What was sequenced was PBMCs or T cells enriched from blood (not recorded which). The V gene is TRBV3-1 (or the pseudogene TRBV3-2) and the J gene is TRBJ2-7, and TRBD2 may be the D gene, going by 5 matching bases. The receptor was isolated from a woman in her twenties or thirties who had recovered from COVID-19. The CDR3 region has the sequence CASSQEFTGLNWGQYF. At the DNA level, the sequence is TGTGCCAGCAGCCAAGAATTTACCGGACTTAACTGGGGGCAGTACTTC.